This TCR beta chain was recovered during a study of shared clonotypes between healthy human individuals. At the level of the study: The study used three CD4 naive, three CD4 memory, two CD8 naive and one CD8 memory plate per donor.

Data came from immunoSEQ multiplex PCR; TCRdb stores just in-frame clones and leaves some out. Here the sample spans approximately 940,000 clones, around three quarters being singletons. About this clone itself: Its target is unknown.

Study results and limitations: The authors sampled blood alone, and tissue repertoires likely differ. Clonotypes that were shared across a handful of donors made up around 5% of naive CD4 clonotypes.

V shed 2 bases and J 2 bases; nucleotides not matched to a gene: 12. CDR3 size: 19 residues. Germline V CDR1 and CDR2: SGDLS, YYNGEE. This receptor was obtained from a man aged 18-30 years in good health. Sequencing was done on a sample of memory CD4+ T cells sorted from blood. Documented subset: CD45RA-negative fraction. The rearrangement uses TRBV9 and TRBJ2-2; TRBD1 matches 10 bases. CDR3 sequence (DNA): TGTGCCAGCAGCGTGCTAATCCGGCGACAGGGGGCAAACACCGGGGAGCTGTTTTTT. Translation: CASSVLIRRQGANTGELFF.